This T cell receptor (beta chain) was recovered during a study of blood T cells in healthy people across ages. Whole-study results and caveats: Greater diversity and more naive CD4+ cells were seen in long-lived donors than in aged donors.

Isolation per sample recovered at least 7 million PBMCs. Next came a second PCR, run for 7 to 11 cycles, which used a sample-barcoded 5' primer along with a J-beta primer mix. TCRdb analysed the 5' RACE reads with MiXCR anew, one entry per CDR3 protein. This table holds around 1,000,000 distinct CDR3 sequences, almost 25% found once. A note on this clonotype: Its antigen is unknown.

This CDR3 is 15 amino acids long. Germline V gene sequence: CDR1 MNHNS, CDR2 SASEGT. The ends were cut back, 1 base at V and 4 bases at J, with 11 bases in the middle. This sample was shared with a second study, whose subject was T cells of mothers and their children. Turning to that study: Each mother yielded more than 9 million TCR beta CDR3 reads. Each child yielded some 3 million reads. Comparable shaping of TCR recombination output by thymic selection was observed in related and unrelated pairs.

The sequence derives from a girl aged 2-10 years in good health. This rearrangement joins TRBV6-1 to TRBJ1-5; D remains unclear. The source material was blood. This CDR3 is CASSEDSGRNQPQHF. CDR3 coding DNA: TGTGCCAGCAGTGAAGATAGCGGCAGAAATCAGCCCCAGCATTTT.